These T cell receptor beta chains were read from a single sample in a study of blood T cells in healthy people across ages. Via MiXCR, TCRdb re-called the 5' RACE reads, giving one row per CDR3 protein. The sample lists approximately 790,000 distinct CDR3 sequences, 60% to 80% occurring once. Input material: blood. The source of these receptors is a man aged 25 to 45 in good health. Both conserved end residues are part of each CDR3. The D gene is left open where the match is weak. The listing skips clone size in some rows; elsewhere it reads once, few, many or a size class.

CASSLPGQGNEQYF,TGTGCCAGCAGCCTGCCGGGACAGGGTAACGAGCAGTACTTC,.,TRBD1,TRBJ2-7,TRBV11-2
CASSSRDSFPYNEQYF,TGTGCCAGCAGCTCTAGGGACAGTTTTCCCTACAATGAGCAGTACTTC,few,TRBD1,TRBJ2-7,TRBV11-1
CSVEGRVNEQFF,TGCAGCGTTGAGGGCAGGGTTAATGAGCAGTTCTTC,few,.,TRBJ2-1,TRBV29-1
CASNGPSGGRIETQYF,TGTGCCAGCAATGGTCCTAGCGGGGGGAGGATTGAGACCCAGTACTTC,.,TRBD2,TRBJ2-5,TRBV2
CASSETGHRTQETQYF,TGTGCCAGCAGCGAGACAGGCCACCGTACTCAAGAGACCCAGTACTTC,.,.,TRBJ2-5,TRBV12-3/TRBV12-4
CASSQFIFPSYEQYF,TGCGCCAGCAGCCAATTCATCTTCCCATCCTACGAGCAGTACTTC,.,.,TRBJ2-7,TRBV4-3
CASSYSGGEPLDTGELFF,TGTGCCAGCAGTTACTCGGGGGGGGAGCCGTTAGACACCGGGGAGCTGTTTTTT,.,TRBD2,TRBJ2-2,TRBV6-2/TRBV6-3
CASSPGPSGPLGNQPQHF,TGTGCCAGCAGTCCGGGACCTAGCGGTCCGTTGGGCAATCAGCCCCAGCATTTT,.,.,TRBJ1-5,TRBV6-2/TRBV6-3
CASREGLNEQFF,TGCGCCAGCAGGGAGGGGCTCAATGAGCAGTTCTTC,.,.,TRBJ2-1,TRBV5-1
CASRDRGTVPNSPLHF,TGTGCCAGCAGAGACCGAGGGACAGTCCCAAATTCACCCCTCCACTTT,.,TRBD1,TRBJ1-6,TRBV2
CASWRRKLYEQYF,TGCGCCAGTTGGCGACGGAAACTCTACGAGCAGTACTTC,.,.,TRBJ2-7,TRBV5-1
CATSSGGSNEQFF,TGTGCCACCAGCAGCGGGGGCAGCAATGAGCAGTTCTTC,.,.,TRBJ2-1,TRBV15
CASSPRTRNSPLHF,TGCGCCAGCAGCCCTAGGACTCGTAATTCACCCCTCCACTTT,.,.,TRBJ1-6,TRBV23-1
CASSQLAGGLYNEQFF,TGTGCCAGCAGCCAATTAGCGGGGGGCCTCTACAATGAGCAGTTCTTC,.,TRBD2,TRBJ2-1,TRBV4-2
CASRPYRGNSPLHF,TGTGCCAGCCGCCCCTACAGGGGTAATTCACCCCTCCACTTT,once,TRBD1,TRBJ1-6,TRBV2
CASSRDSYTGELFF,TGTGCCAGCAGTAGAGACAGTTACACCGGGGAGCTGTTTTTT,.,.,TRBJ2-2,TRBV6-6
CASSFLPPRENSPLHF,TGTGCCAGCAGTTTTCTACCCCCTAGGGAAAATTCACCCCTCCACTTT,many,.,TRBJ1-6,TRBV12-3/TRBV12-4
CASSSGLEGGTDTQYF,TGTGCCAGCAGCTCGGGACTAGAGGGGGGAACAGATACGCAGTATTTT,.,TRBD2,TRBJ2-3,TRBV7-2
CSASYMGQSTDTQYF,TGCAGTGCTAGCTATATGGGACAAAGCACAGATACGCAGTATTTT,.,.,TRBJ2-3,TRBV20-1
CASSQGTSWYNEQFF,TGTGCCAGCAGCCAAGGGACTAGTTGGTACAATGAGCAGTTCTTC,few,TRBD2,TRBJ2-1,TRBV3-1
CASSVPGTSGNTGELFF,TGTGCCAGCAGCGTACCAGGGACTAGCGGAAACACCGGGGAGCTGTTTTTT,.,TRBD2,TRBJ2-2,TRBV9
CSVELQGTYEQYF,TGCAGCGTTGAATTGCAGGGGACCTACGAGCAGTACTTC,.,.,TRBJ2-7,TRBV29-1
CASSLTMDRGETQYF,TGCGCCAGCAGCCTTACCATGGACAGGGGAGAGACCCAGTACTTC,.,TRBD1,TRBJ2-5,TRBV5-1
CSARGSGDYKTQYF,TGCAGTGCTAGAGGTTCCGGGGACTACAAGACCCAGTACTTC,.,TRBD2,TRBJ2-5,TRBV20-1
CASRKTDSSYNEQFF,TGTGCCAGCAGAAAGACTGATAGCTCCTACAATGAGCAGTTCTTC,.,.,TRBJ2-1,TRBV2
CASSKEVPSPGTDTRYF,TGTGCCAGCAGCAAAGAGGTCCCCTCGCCAGGCACAGATACGCGGTATTTT,.,.,TRBJ2-3,TRBV21-1
CSAREVGISTDTQYF,TGCAGTGCTAGAGAAGTTGGGATTAGCACAGATACGCAGTATTTT,.,.,TRBJ2-3,TRBV20-1
CSVEDTSYEQYF,TGCAGCGTTGAGGACACCTCCTACGAGCAGTACTTC,.,.,TRBJ2-7,TRBV29-1
CASRTTSLRETQYF,TGTGCCAGCAGAACCACCTCTCTGCGGGAGACCCAGTACTTC,few,.,TRBJ2-5,TRBV6-2/TRBV6-3
CASSLSSGGTSDEQFF,TGTGCCAGCAGCTTAAGTAGCGGGGGGACATCCGATGAGCAGTTCTTC,.,TRBD2,TRBJ2-1,TRBV7-2
CASARSGLASQEQFF,TGTGCCAGCGCGCGATCGGGACTAGCGAGCCAAGAGCAGTTCTTC,.,TRBD2,TRBJ2-1,TRBV27
CASSLFRASGGYNEQFF,TGTGCCAGCAGCTTATTTCGTGCTAGCGGGGGATACAATGAGCAGTTCTTC,.,TRBD2,TRBJ2-1,TRBV7-2
CSASTRLTRQETQYF,TGCAGTGCTAGCACTAGGCTAACCCGACAAGAGACCCAGTACTTC,.,.,TRBJ2-5,TRBV20-1
CASSFSSLSGYTF,TGTGCCAGCAGTTTCAGTTCCCTTAGTGGCTACACCTTC,.,.,TRBJ1-2,TRBV12-3/TRBV12-4
CASSQDAGETQYF,TGTGCCAGCAGCCAAGATGCTGGAGAGACCCAGTACTTC,many,.,TRBJ2-5,TRBV4-3